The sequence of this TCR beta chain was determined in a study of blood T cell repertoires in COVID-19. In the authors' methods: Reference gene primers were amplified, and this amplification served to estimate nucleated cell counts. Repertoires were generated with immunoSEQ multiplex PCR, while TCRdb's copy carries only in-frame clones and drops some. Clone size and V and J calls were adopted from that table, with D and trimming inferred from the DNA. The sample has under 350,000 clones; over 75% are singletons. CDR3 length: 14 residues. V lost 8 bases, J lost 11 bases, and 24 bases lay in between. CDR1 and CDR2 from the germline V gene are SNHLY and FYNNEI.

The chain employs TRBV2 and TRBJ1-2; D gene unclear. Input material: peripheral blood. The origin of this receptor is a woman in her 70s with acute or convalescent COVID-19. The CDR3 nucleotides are TGTGCCAGCGGACGGGGAATAGCAAGGACCCATTACACCTTC. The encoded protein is CASGRGIARTHYTF.